Listed below are T cell receptor beta chains from one sample, sequenced in a study of blood T cell repertoires in COVID-19. Libraries were prepared by immunoSEQ multiplex PCR; TCRdb keeps only in-frame clonotypes and omits some of them. The table lists some 62,000 clones, around 82% of them singletons. Material for sequencing was peripheral blood. The receptors originated from a man between 60 and 75 years old with COVID-19, enrolled during active disease. Both conserved end residues are part of each CDR3. Fields, in order: clone size, V gene, D gene, J gene, CDR3 protein, CDR3 DNA. A D gene is named only where the DNA matches it firmly. Size tells how often a clone was seen (once, few, many) or the class of an expanded clone, and some rows leave it out.

.	TRBV19	TRBD1	TRBJ2-7	CASSLPGTGVYEQYF	TGTGCCAGTAGTCTGCCCGGGACAGGGGTCTACGAGCAGTACTTC
.	TRBV6-5	.	TRBJ2-7	CASIGYNEQYF	TGTGCCAGCATCGGGTACAACGAGCAGTACTTC
few	TRBV6-6	TRBD1	TRBJ1-5	CASSPGQGHQPQHF	TGTGCCAGCAGCCCGGGACAGGGTCATCAGCCCCAGCATTTT
.	TRBV10-3	TRBD2	TRBJ2-1	CAISTGLRFGEQFF	TGTGCCATCAGCACGGGACTAAGGTTTGGAGAGCAGTTCTTC
.	TRBV3-1/TRBV3-2	TRBD2	TRBJ2-1	CASSQGGTSGFNEQFF	TGTGCCAGCAGCCAGGGTGGGACTAGCGGATTCAATGAGCAGTTCTTC
.	TRBV7-7	TRBD1	TRBJ2-3	CASSPGTGGMDTQYF	TGTGCCAGCAGCCCGGGGACAGGGGGCATGGATACGCAGTATTTT
.	TRBV5-3	.	TRBJ1-2	CARSRQGFQNYGYTF	TGTGCCAGAAGCCGTCAGGGTTTTCAAAACTATGGCTACACCTTC
once	TRBV9	TRBD1	TRBJ1-1	CASSGPSRTGGMNTEAFF	TGTGCCAGCAGCGGACCCTCACGGACAGGGGGCATGAACACTGAAGCTTTCTTT
.	TRBV6-4	.	TRBJ2-7	CASSDEPGSVHEQYF	TGTGCCAGCAGTGACGAGCCAGGTTCAGTTCACGAGCAGTACTTC
.	TRBV18	.	TRBJ1-1	CASSPDQGRRGTEAFF	TGTGCCAGCTCGCCAGACCAAGGACGGCGGGGCACTGAAGCTTTCTTT
.	TRBV5-1	TRBD1	TRBJ1-5	CASSETGGGQPQHF	TGCGCCAGCAGTGAGACAGGGGGCGGACAGCCCCAGCATTTT